This paragraph reports one T cell receptor (beta chain). The antigen remains undetermined. One junction end disagrees with the germline gene, perhaps due to a read error. Other DNA sequences in the same sample also yield this CDR3. The primer mix had 60 Vbeta and 13 Jbeta primers. Using immunoSEQ multiplex PCR, the repertoire was profiled, and TCRdb retains in-frame clones only, with some absent. The table shows about 150,000 clones, with roughly 82% occurring only once. The length of the CDR3 is 15 residues. Germline V lookup: CDR1 LNHNV, CDR2 YYDKDF (reference sequence). This sample is drawn from a study of cytomegalovirus exposure and HLA in healthy donors. Study-wide background: Earlier sequencing of approximately 200 million T cells yielded 100 million to 120 million unique TCR beta sequences. Study-level points and caveats: Later analysis placed DRB1 highest and HLA-C lowest in TCR association rates, which differed by HLA locus. When a later analysis was performed, an Asian-associated ancestry cluster reportedly had fewer N-insertions than the approximately 700-donor mean. The investigators catalogued 150 to 200 TCR beta chains as cytomegalovirus-associated.

The chain employs TRBV15 and TRBJ1-5; 9 nucleotides align to TRBD1. Specimen: PBMCs. This sequence was found in a man younger than 40 in good health and CMV-seronegative. The CDR3: CATSTTGQGKQPQHF. In DNA, the CDR3 is TGTGCCACCAGCACTACAGGACAGGGGAAACAGCCCCAGCACTTT.